This T cell receptor (beta chain) was observed in a study of shared clonotypes between healthy human individuals. After removal of 5 bases from V and 3 bases from J, the junction contained 13 bases not matched to a gene. Germline assignment: CDR1 SGHTA and CDR2 FQGNSA. This CDR3 has 16 amino acids. Sequencing was performed with immunoSEQ multiplex PCR; in TCRdb, only in-frame clones are kept and a portion is missing. The sample shows about 490,000 clones, 70% to 80% of them seen only once. The sequenced sample was PBMCs. The receptor was derived from a woman aged 40 to 50 in good health. Some clones in this sample may be carry-over from other donors' samples. This sequence joins TRBV7-2 and TRBJ2-7; 7 nucleotides line up with TRBD1. This CDR3 reads CASSLRGGQVGYEQYF. The CDR3 nucleotides are TGTGCCAGCAGCCTACGCGGCGGACAGGTAGGCTACGAGCAGTACTTC.